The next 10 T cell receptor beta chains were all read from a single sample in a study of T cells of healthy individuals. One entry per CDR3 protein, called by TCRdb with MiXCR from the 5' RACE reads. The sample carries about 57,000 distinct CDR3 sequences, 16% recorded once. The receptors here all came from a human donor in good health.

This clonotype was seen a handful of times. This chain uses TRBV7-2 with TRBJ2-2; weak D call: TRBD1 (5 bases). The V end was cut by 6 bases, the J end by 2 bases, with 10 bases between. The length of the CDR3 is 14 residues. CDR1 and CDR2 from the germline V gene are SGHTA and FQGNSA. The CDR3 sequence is CASRGVGNTGELFF. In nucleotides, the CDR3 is TGTGCCAGCAGAGGGGTAGGAAACACCGGGGAGCTGTTTTTT.

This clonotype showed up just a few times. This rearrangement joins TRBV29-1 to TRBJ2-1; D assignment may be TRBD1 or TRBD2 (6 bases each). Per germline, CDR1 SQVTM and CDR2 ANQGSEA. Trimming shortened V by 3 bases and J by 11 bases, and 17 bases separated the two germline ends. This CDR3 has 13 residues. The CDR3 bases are TGCAGCGTTGAGGAGGGGGGTACCGAGAAGCAGTTCTTC. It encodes CSVEEGGTEKQFF.

The chain's CDR3 is CASSAQGSGTEAFF. DNA of the CDR3: TGTGCCAGCAGCGCACAGGGTTCTGGCACTGAAGCTTTCTTT. This chain connects TRBV7-3 to TRBJ1-1, with a possible D match to TRBD1 (6 bases). The V and J ends lost 5 bases and 4 bases respectively, with 14 bases between them. CDR3 length equals 14 residues. Germline-derived CDR1 and CDR2 are SGHTA and FQGTGA.

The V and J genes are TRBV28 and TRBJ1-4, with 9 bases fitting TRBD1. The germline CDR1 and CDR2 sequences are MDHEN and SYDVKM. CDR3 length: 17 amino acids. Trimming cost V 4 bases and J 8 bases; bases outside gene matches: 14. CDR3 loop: CASSSGQGIRVEEKLFF. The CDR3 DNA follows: TGTGCCAGCAGTTCCGGACAGGGGATAAGGGTGGAAGAAAAACTGTTTTTT.

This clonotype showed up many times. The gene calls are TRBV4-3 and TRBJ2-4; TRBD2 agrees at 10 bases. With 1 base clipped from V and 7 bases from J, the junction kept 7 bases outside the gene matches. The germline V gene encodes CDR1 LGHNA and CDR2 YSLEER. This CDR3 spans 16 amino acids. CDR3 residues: CASSQGTVTSGNIQYF. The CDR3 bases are TGCGCCAGCAGCCAAGGGACGGTGACTAGCGGGAACATTCAGTACTTC.

The CDR3 is CASSGEGASYGYTF. CDR3 sequence (DNA): TGTGCCAGCAGTGGTGAGGGGGCCAGCTATGGCTACACCTTC. This chain uses TRBV2 with TRBJ1-2; 7 bases are shared with TRBD1. The germline V gene encodes CDR1 SNHLY and CDR2 FYNNEI. V dropped 4 bases and J dropped 4; count of bases not matched to a gene: 6. The CDR3 contains 14 residues.

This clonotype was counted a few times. CDR3 protein: CSASSGRSNQPQHF. In nucleotides, the CDR3 is TGCAGTGCTAGTTCCGGCAGGAGTAATCAGCCCCAGCATTTT. V is TRBV20-1 and J is TRBJ1-5; the D is unclear. The CDR3 runs to 14 residues. Germline V gene lookup returns CDR1 DFQATT and CDR2 SNEGSKA (reference sequence). V was clipped by 3 bases and J by 4 bases, with 13 bases between them.

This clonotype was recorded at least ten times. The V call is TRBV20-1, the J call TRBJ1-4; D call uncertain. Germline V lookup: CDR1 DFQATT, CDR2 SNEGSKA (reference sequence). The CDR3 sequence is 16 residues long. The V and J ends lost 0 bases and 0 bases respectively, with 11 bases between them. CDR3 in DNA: TGCAGTGCTAGAGATCACCCATCTACAACTAATGAAAAACTGTTTTTT. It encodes CSARDHPSTTNEKLFF.

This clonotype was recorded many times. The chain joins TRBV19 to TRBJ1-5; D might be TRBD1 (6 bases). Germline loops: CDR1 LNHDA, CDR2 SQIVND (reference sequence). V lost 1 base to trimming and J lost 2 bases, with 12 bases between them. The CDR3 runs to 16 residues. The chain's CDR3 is CASSIGPWTGNQPQHF. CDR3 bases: TGTGCCAGTAGTATAGGGCCGTGGACAGGCAATCAGCCCCAGCATTTT.

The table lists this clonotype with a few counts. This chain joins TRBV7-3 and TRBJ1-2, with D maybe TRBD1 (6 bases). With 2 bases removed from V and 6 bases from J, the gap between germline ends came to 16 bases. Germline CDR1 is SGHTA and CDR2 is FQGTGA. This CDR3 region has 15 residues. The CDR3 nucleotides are TGTGCCAGCAGCTTACCAGAGGACAGATCAAATGGCTACACCTTC. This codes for CASSLPEDRSNGYTF.